This T cell receptor (beta chain) was sequenced during a study of blood T cell repertoires in COVID-19. Study at large: The samples span acute and convalescent COVID-19 from the United States, Italy and Spain.

Generated by immunoSEQ multiplex PCR, the TCRdb table keeps only in-frame clones and is missing some. In the table there are around 76,000 clones, around 80% of which are singletons. Seattle patients were enrolled while actively infected and followed longitudinally. With V trimmed by 4 bases and J by 0 bases, 7 bases remained unmatched. CDR1 and CDR2 from the germline V gene are LNHNV and YYDKDF (reference sequence). CDR3 length equals 17 residues. The clonotype originates from a man aged 45 to 65 with COVID-19, enrolled during active disease. V usage is TRBV15 and J usage is TRBJ2-7; 12 bases are a match to TRBD2. The sequenced sample was peripheral blood. The CDR3 region has the DNA TGTGCCACCAGCACCCCCGGACTAGCGGGAATCTCCTACGAGCAGTACTTC. It specifies CATSTPGLAGISYEQYF. Using reference TRBV15 and TRBJ2-7 for the parts outside the CDR3, the full variable domain is DAMVIQNPRYQVTQFGKPVTLSCSQTLNHNVMYWYQQKSSQAPKLLFHYYDKDFNNEADTPDNFQSRRPNTSFCFLDIRSPGLGDTAMYLCATSTPGLAGISYEQYFGPGTRLTVT.